What follows are 24 T cell receptor beta chains derived from one specimen sequenced in a study of blood T cell repertoires in COVID-19. Data came from immunoSEQ multiplex PCR; TCRdb stores just in-frame clones and leaves some out. Of about 240,000 clones listed, around 83% are singletons. The sequencing input was peripheral blood. These receptor sequences come from a woman aged 55-69 years with active or convalescent COVID-19.

The J gene is TRBJ2-3, the V gene TRBV6-6, with TRBD2 identical over 7 bases. The V gene's germline CDR1 is MNHNY and CDR2 SVGAGI (reference sequence). V was pared by 0 bases and J by 6 bases, with 6 bases of the junction left unmatched. This CDR3 has 15 residues. The CDR3 loop is CASSYSGGESDTQYF. Written as DNA, the CDR3 is TGTGCCAGCAGTTACTCTGGGGGGGAATCCGATACGCAGTATTTT.

The rearrangement joins TRBV29-1 to TRBJ1-1; no clear D. Trimming pared 5 bases from V and 4 bases from J, leaving 17 bases between. CDR3 size: 14 residues. Per germline, CDR1 SQVTM and CDR2 ANQGSEA. The CDR3 nucleotides read TGCAGCGTTCTTGGCTGGCCCCTCGTCACTGAAGCTTTCTTT. Translating gives CSVLGWPLVTEAFF.

The V call is TRBV6-5, the J call TRBJ1-5; TRBD1 matches 8 bases. The CDR3 consists of 13 residues. V lost 6 bases, J lost 13 bases, and 11 bases stayed unmatched. Looked up from germline, CDR1 is MNHEY and CDR2 is SVGAGI. The CDR3 bases are TGTGCCAGCAGAGCGAGACAGGGGAATGGGCAGCATTTT. Translation: CASRARQGNGQHF.

The chain links TRBV7-2 to TRBJ2-7, with D unclear. The CDR3 loop spans 12 amino acids. V was cut by 4 bases and J by 6 bases, with 10 bases left in between. Germline V gives CDR1 SGHTA, CDR2 FQGNSA. This CDR3 reads CASSYNGGEQYF. The CDR3 nucleotides read TGTGCCAGCAGCTATAACGGCGGCGAGCAGTACTTC.

The chain is built from TRBV7-9 and TRBJ1-4; D ambiguous. The germline V gene has CDR1 SEHNR and CDR2 FQNEAQ (reference sequence). The CDR3 has 16 amino acids. V lost 3 bases to trimming and J lost 4 bases, with 15 bases between them. Written as DNA, the CDR3 is TGTGCCAGCAGCTTTTCCGGCGGGCCTCATAATGAAAAACTGTTTTTT. It codes for CASSFSGGPHNEKLFF.

This chain joins TRBV2 and TRBJ2-7, with 8 bases lining up with TRBD2. Unmatched junction bases numbered 4, after V lost 7 bases and J lost 2 bases. CDR3 length: 13 residues. Germline CDR1 reads SNHLY; CDR2 reads FYNNEI. The CDR3 DNA is TGTGCCAGCAATTCGGGGGGGCCCTACGAGCAGTACTTC. It encodes CASNSGGPYEQYF.

This clone has more than one count but fewer than ten. In DNA, the CDR3 is TGTGCCAGCAGCCGATACAGGGGCCGATACACTGAAGCTTTCTTT. Translated, it gives CASSRYRGRYTEAFF. V gene TRBV14 combines with J gene TRBJ1-1, with TRBD1 identical over 7 bases. V shed 4 bases, J shed 3 bases, and the junction held 8 bases outside the gene matches. The germline CDR1 and CDR2 sequences are SGHDN and FVKESK. The CDR3 contains 15 residues.

This sequence joins TRBV30 and TRBJ2-1, with 9 bases that match TRBD1. CDR3 size: 12 residues. Germline V gives CDR1 GTSNPN, CDR2 SVGIG (reference sequence). The CDR3 reads CAFDRGENEQFF. The CDR3 bases are TGTGCGTTTGACAGGGGGGAGAATGAGCAGTTCTTC.

The chain has TRBV7-9 and TRBJ1-1; D perhaps matches TRBD1 (5 bases). The V end lost 1 base, the J end lost 5 bases, and 8 bases lay between the germline ends. The CDR3 is 13 amino acids. Looked up from germline, CDR1 is SEHNR and CDR2 is FQNEAQ (reference sequence). CDR3 DNA sequence: TGTGCCAGCAGCTTAGACAGGTGGACTGAAGCTTTCTTT. Its translation: CASSLDRWTEAFF.

This chain connects TRBV18 to TRBJ1-2, with 8 bases that match TRBD1. The CDR3 length is 18 residues. The germline V gene encodes CDR1 KGHSH and CDR2 LQKENI. V shed 3 bases, J shed 4 bases, and the junction held 16 bases outside the gene matches. The CDR3 region has the DNA TGTGCCAGCTCACCGAACGAGTTTGCTGGACAGGGAGGCTATGGCTACACCTTC. Translated, it gives CASSPNEFAGQGGYGYTF. Drawing the rest from reference TRBV18 and TRBJ1-2, the complete variable domain is NAGVMQNPRHLVRRRGQEARLRCSPMKGHSHVYWYRQLPEEGLKFMVYLQKENIIDESGMPKERFSAEFPKEGPSILRIQQVVRGDSAAYFCASSPNEFAGQGGYGYTFGSGTRLTVV.

This clone was recorded once. The rearrangement links TRBV11-2 to TRBJ1-6; D is perhaps TRBD1 (5 bases). Trimming removed 6 bases at V and 6 bases at J, with 15 bases between. Germline V gene lookup returns CDR1 SGHAT and CDR2 FQNNGV. The CDR3 is 15 residues long. This CDR3 reads CASSSIRGRNSPLHF. DNA of the CDR3: TGTGCCAGCAGTTCCATAAGGGGCCGTAATTCACCCCTCCACTTT.

The chain has TRBV5-5 and TRBJ1-3; 9 bases align to TRBD1. Germline V gives CDR1 SGHKS, CDR2 YYEKEE (reference sequence). The V gene end was trimmed by 6 bases and the J gene end by 1 base; junction bases not matched to a gene: 5. The CDR3 is 15 amino acids. In nucleotides, the CDR3 is TGTGCCAGCACCCGACAGGGGGAGTCTGGAAACACCATATATTTT. This translates into CASTRQGESGNTIYF.

DNA for the CDR3: TGTGCCAGCTCGGTCGGGGGGGCCCGCGAGACCCAGTACTTC. This gives the protein CASSVGGARETQYF. The gene calls are TRBV7-3 and TRBJ2-5; 8 bases match TRBD2. Germline V gives CDR1 SGHTA, CDR2 FQGTGA. After removal of 8 bases from V and 5 bases from J, the junction contained 10 bases not matched to a gene. The CDR3 has 14 amino acids.

A few counts support this clone. This rearrangement joins TRBV19 to TRBJ2-6, with 7 bases fitting TRBD2. The CDR3 loop spans 18 amino acids. Germline loops: CDR1 LNHDA, CDR2 SQIVND (reference sequence). Germline trimming cut 0 bases from V and 0 bases from J; bases unmatched to any gene: 5. This CDR3 is CASSIEGGTYSGANVLTF. The CDR3 DNA follows: TGTGCCAGTAGTATAGAGGGAGGGACCTACTCTGGGGCCAACGTCCTGACTTTC.

This clone has just one count. This rearrangement joins TRBV21-1 to TRBJ1-5; no DNA check was done on the table's D call, TRBD1. TRBV21-1 is reported as a pseudogene. The length of the CDR3 is 17 residues. Here the CDR3 reads CASSTSAGQLSNQPQHF. CDR3 in DNA: TGTGCCAGCAGCACCTCTGCCGGACAGCTAAGCAATCAGCCCCAGCATTTT.

The gene calls are TRBV29-1 and TRBJ2-7, with a weak D call TRBD2 (5 bases). The V gene's germline CDR1 is SQVTM and CDR2 ANQGSEA. Trimming removed 0 bases from V and 5 bases from J, with 8 bases in between. The CDR3 length is 12 residues. Written as DNA, the CDR3 is TGCAGCGTTGAAGAAGTCGGGGACGAGCAGTACTTC. Protein product: CSVEEVGDEQYF.

This clone was counted only a few times. This chain joins TRBV12-5 and TRBJ2-7; 8 bases fit TRBD1. Looked up from germline, CDR1 is LGHNT and CDR2 is FRNRAP. V lost 6 bases to trimming and J lost 2 bases; unmatched junction nucleotides: 6. The CDR3 has 14 residues. CDR3 DNA sequence: TGTGCTAGTGGGTCTCGGACAGGGCCCTACGAGCAGTACTTC. It specifies CASGSRTGPYEQYF.

The J gene is TRBJ1-4, the V gene TRBV7-9; 8 bases are shared with TRBD1. The V and J ends lost 4 bases and 4 bases, in that order; junction bases with no gene match: 5. Germline V gene data show CDR1 as SEHNR and CDR2 as FQNEAQ (reference sequence). There are 15 residues in the CDR3. CDR3 DNA: TGTGCCAGCAGCTCTGGACAGGGTTTTAATGAAAAACTGTTTTTT. Translation gives CASSSGQGFNEKLFF. The full variable domain, in which reference TRBV7-9 and TRBJ1-4 provide the parts outside the CDR3, is DTGVSQNPRHKITKRGQNVTFRCDPISEHNRLYWYRQTLGQGPEFLTYFQNEAQLEKSRLLSDRFSAERPKGSFSTLEIQRTEQGDSAMYLCASSSGQGFNEKLFFGSGTQLSVL.

This rearrangement joins TRBV5-1 to TRBJ1-1; 7 bases are a match to TRBD1. This CDR3 has 13 amino acids. CDR1 is SGHRS, CDR2 YFSETQ, per germline. V was clipped by 2 bases and J by 6 bases; unmatched bases: 4. Written as DNA, the CDR3 is TGCGCCAGCAGCTTTGAGGGGGCACCTGAAGCTTTCTTT. This encodes CASSFEGAPEAFF.

The CDR3: CASSKVGRGFTDTQYF. The DNA of the CDR3 is TGTGCCAGCAGCAAAGTGGGGCGAGGATTCACAGATACGCAGTATTTT. The chain has TRBV21-1 and TRBJ2-3; the table's D call, TRBD1, has no DNA check behind it. TRBV21-1 is tagged as a pseudogene. The CDR3 sequence is 16 residues long.

In its sample, this clone was seen once. This chain uses TRBV7-9 with TRBJ1-3; unclear D gene. The CDR3 loop spans 16 amino acids. CDR1 and CDR2 (germline): SEHNR, FQNEAQ (reference sequence). The ends were cut back, 4 bases at V and 0 bases at J, with 13 bases in the middle. As DNA, the CDR3 is TGTGCCAGCAGCTCAGCCACCTCCAGCTCTGGAAACACCATATATTTT. It specifies CASSSATSSSGNTIYF.

The V call is TRBV6-2 or TRBV6-3, the J call TRBJ2-1; D remains unclear. V dropped 1 base and J dropped 4 bases, with 5 bases sitting between them. The CDR3 covers 13 residues. Per germline, CDR1 MNHEY and CDR2 SVGEGT. This CDR3 reads CASSYLQYNEQFF. The CDR3 nucleotides are TGTGCCAGCAGTTACTTACAGTACAATGAGCAGTTCTTC.

The V call is TRBV2, the J call TRBJ1-6; D is possibly TRBD1 (6 bases). Germline V CDR1 and CDR2: SNHLY, FYNNEI. The CDR3 is made up of 15 amino acids. V lost 1 base, J lost 3 bases, and 7 bases lay in between. CDR3 loop: CASSEEQGYNSPLHF. Written as DNA, the CDR3 is TGTGCCAGCAGTGAAGAACAGGGCTATAATTCACCCCTCCACTTT. The full variable domain, with the rest looked up from reference TRBV2 and TRBJ1-6, is EPEVTQTPSHQVTQMGQEVILRCVPISNHLYFYWYRQILGQKVEFLVSFYNNEISEKSEIFDDQFSVERPDGSNFTLKIRSTKLEDSAMYFCASSEEQGYNSPLHFGNGTRLTVT.

The chain employs TRBV7-8 and TRBJ2-1; 12 bases fit TRBD2. Germline lookup yields CDR1 SGHVS and CDR2 FQNEAQ. Germline trimming cut 4 bases from V and 6 bases from J; bases unmatched to any gene: 7. This CDR3 contains 16 residues. DNA for the CDR3: TGTGCCAGCAGCTCATACCTAGCGGGGGGGATCAATGAGCAGTTCTTC. Its protein is CASSSYLAGGINEQFF.